These 7 T cell receptor beta chains share one sample of origin, sequenced in a study of shared clonotypes between healthy human individuals. Sequencing used immunoSEQ multiplex PCR; TCRdb keeps in-frame clones, though not all of them. Of some 240,000 clones listed, approximately 65% were seen once; the top ten hold 11%. Sequenced input: memory CD4+ T cells sorted from blood. Regarding subset: CD45RA-negative fraction. The receptors come from a man aged 25 to 45 in good health.

The chain carries TRBV5-1 and TRBJ1-3; D is unresolved. With 4 bases removed from V and 0 bases from J, the gap between germline ends came to 8 bases. The CDR3 runs 14 residues. Germline loops: CDR1 SGHRS, CDR2 YFSETQ. CDR3 protein: CASSPDGSGNTIYF. The CDR3 coding sequence is TGCGCCAGCAGCCCGGACGGCTCTGGAAACACCATATATTTT.

V and J are TRBV6-1 and TRBJ2-1; 10 bases are a match to TRBD2. The ends lost 3 bases at V and 7 bases at J; junction bases unmatched: 9. Germline lookup yields CDR1 MNHNS and CDR2 SASEGT. This CDR3 region has 16 residues. The CDR3 DNA reads TGTGCCAGCAGTGAGCTCCTAGCGGGAGTTGGGAATGAGCAGTTCTTC. Encoded protein: CASSELLAGVGNEQFF.

V gene TRBV15 combines with J gene TRBJ2-5, with unresolved D. The germline V and J ends were trimmed by 0 bases and 5 bases, with 4 bases remaining between them. Germline values: CDR1 LNHNV, CDR2 YYDKDF (reference sequence). The CDR3 has 12 residues. CDR3: CATSRDWETQYF. In DNA, the CDR3 is TGTGCCACCAGCAGAGATTGGGAGACCCAGTACTTC.

The V gene is TRBV7-2, the J gene TRBJ2-7; D might be TRBD1 (5 bases). The V end lost 6 bases, the J end lost 4 bases, and 13 bases lay between the germline ends. CDR1 SGHTA and CDR2 FQGNSA come from the germline V gene. The CDR3 extends over 13 amino acids. CDR3 DNA: TGTGCCAGCAGGACAGATTTTTCTTACGAGCAGTACTTC. Encoded protein: CASRTDFSYEQYF.

This clone was picked up a small number of times. The rearrangement links TRBV27 to TRBJ2-1, with D unclear. Germline CDR1 is MNHEY and CDR2 is SMNVEV (reference sequence). Trimming left V 7 bases short and J 8 bases short, with 9 bases between. The CDR3 sequence is 11 residues long. This CDR3 is CASKAVDEQFF. In DNA form, the CDR3 reads TGTGCCAGCAAGGCGGTGGATGAGCAGTTCTTC.

This rearrangement joins TRBV7-9 to TRBJ2-7; D is undetermined. Between the trimmed V and J ends, which lost 3 bases and 3 bases, there was a span of 9 bases. The length of the CDR3 is 13 residues. Per germline, CDR1 SEHNR and CDR2 FQNEAQ (reference sequence). DNA for the CDR3: TGTGCCAGCAGCTTGATTGGATTCTACGAGCAGTACTTC. Its translation is CASSLIGFYEQYF.

The chain links TRBV5-4 to TRBJ2-2; 8 nucleotides line up with TRBD1. The CDR3 contains 15 residues. V lost 5 bases, J lost 2 bases, and 5 bases stayed unmatched. CDR1 is SGHNT and CDR2 is YYREEE in the germline V gene (reference sequence). In DNA form, the CDR3 reads TGTGCCAGCAGAAATGGACAGGGCAACACCGGGGAGCTGTTTTTT. This encodes CASRNGQGNTGELFF.